The rows below give T cell receptor beta chains drawn from one sample of a study of T cell responses to AZD1222 COVID-19 vaccine. Sequencing was performed with immunoSEQ multiplex PCR; in TCRdb, only in-frame clones are kept and a portion is missing. Of 210,000 or so clones listed, about 92% are singletons. This sample comprised peripheral blood, obtained on day 0 of MenACWY control vaccination. Every receptor here comes from an adult in good health. The CDR3 runs from the conserved cysteine through the conserved F or W. D genes are given only for firm matches. Clone size, where shown, is once, few, many, or a class for clones that have expanded.

J gene: TRBJ2-1; V gene: TRBV7-2; clone size: .; D gene: .; CDR3 DNA: TGTGCCAGCAGTTCTCTAGGGCTCTCCTACAATGAGCAGTTCTTC; CDR3 protein: CASSSLGLSYNEQFF
J gene: TRBJ2-7; V gene: TRBV5-4; clone size: .; D gene: TRBD1; CDR3 DNA: TGTGCCAGCAGCTTCCCCGGGACAGCCTACGAGCAGTACTTC; CDR3 protein: CASSFPGTAYEQYF
J gene: TRBJ1-2; V gene: TRBV5-1; clone size: .; D gene: .; CDR3 DNA: TGCGCCAGCAGCTCGAACCAGGGAAACTATGGCTACACCTTC; CDR3 protein: CASSSNQGNYGYTF
J gene: TRBJ2-1; V gene: TRBV24-1; clone size: .; D gene: .; CDR3 DNA: TGTGCCACCAGTGGTACGGGGCGAAACAATGAGCAGTTCTTC; CDR3 protein: CATSGTGRNNEQFF
J gene: TRBJ1-6; V gene: TRBV3-1/TRBV3-2; clone size: .; D gene: .; CDR3 DNA: TGTGCCAGCCCCCTTCCTGACGGACTAAATTCACCCCTCCACTTT; CDR3 protein: CASPLPDGLNSPLHF
J gene: TRBJ1-4; V gene: TRBV2; clone size: .; D gene: .; CDR3 DNA: TGTGCCAGCACCGGTCCTAATGAAAAACTGTTTTTT; CDR3 protein: CASTGPNEKLFF
J gene: TRBJ1-2; V gene: TRBV7-9; clone size: .; D gene: TRBD1; CDR3 DNA: TGTGCCAGCAGCTTAAGGGGACAGCATGGCTACACCTTC; CDR3 protein: CASSLRGQHGYTF
J gene: TRBJ2-4; V gene: TRBV10-2; clone size: once; D gene: TRBD1; CDR3 DNA: TGCGCCAGCAGCGGTACAGGGGAGGCCAAAAACATTCAGTACTTC; CDR3 protein: CASSGTGEAKNIQYF
J gene: TRBJ2-5; V gene: TRBV7-2; clone size: .; D gene: .; CDR3 DNA: TGTGCCAGCGGCCTATCATGGGCGCTGGCCCAAGAGACCCAGTACTTC; CDR3 protein: CASGLSWALAQETQYF
J gene: TRBJ1-3; V gene: TRBV19; clone size: .; D gene: .; CDR3 DNA: TGTGCCAGTAGCCCATGGGGGGCAGGCTCTGGAAACACCATATATTTT; CDR3 protein: CASSPWGAGSGNTIYF
J gene: TRBJ1-1; V gene: TRBV5-5; clone size: .; D gene: .; CDR3 DNA: TGTGCCAGCAGCTTGGCCTCGGGACACCGTATGAACACTGAAGCTTTCTTT; CDR3 protein: CASSLASGHRMNTEAFF
J gene: TRBJ1-5; V gene: TRBV2; clone size: .; D gene: TRBD1; CDR3 DNA: TGTGCCACCCGACAGGGTAGCAATCAGCCCCAGCATTTT; CDR3 protein: CATRQGSNQPQHF
J gene: TRBJ1-3; V gene: TRBV15; clone size: .; D gene: .; CDR3 DNA: TGTGCCACCAGCAGAGGTGACACAGGGAGAGGAAACACCATATATTTT; CDR3 protein: CATSRGDTGRGNTIYF
J gene: TRBJ1-2; V gene: TRBV30; clone size: .; D gene: .; CDR3 DNA: TGTGCCTGGAGATACACCCTGGGCGGCTACACCTTC; CDR3 protein: CAWRYTLGGYTF
J gene: TRBJ2-5; V gene: TRBV3-1/TRBV3-2; clone size: few; D gene: .; CDR3 DNA: TGTGCCAGCAGCCTCCACTGGGGGGTAGAGACCCAGTACTTC; CDR3 protein: CASSLHWGVETQYF
J gene: TRBJ2-1; V gene: TRBV7-2; clone size: .; D gene: TRBD1; CDR3 DNA: TGTGCCAGCAGCTTAGCAGCGACAGGGGGCTCCAGTGGTTACAATGAGCAGTTCTTC; CDR3 protein: CASSLAATGGSSGYNEQFF
J gene: TRBJ2-1; V gene: TRBV11-3; clone size: once; D gene: .; CDR3 DNA: TGTGCCAGCAGCTTAGGCCGAAAGGGAAATGAGCAGTTCTTC; CDR3 protein: CASSLGRKGNEQFF
J gene: TRBJ2-1; V gene: TRBV19; clone size: .; D gene: .; CDR3 DNA: TGTGCCAGTAGTATCCTCCTGGGAATCGATGAGCAGTTCTTC; CDR3 protein: CASSILLGIDEQFF
J gene: TRBJ1-5; V gene: TRBV12-3/TRBV12-4; clone size: .; D gene: .; CDR3 DNA: TGTGCCAGCAGTTTTTCGACCGGCCAGCCCCAGCATTTT; CDR3 protein: CASSFSTGQPQHF
J gene: TRBJ1-6; V gene: TRBV5-6; clone size: .; D gene: .; CDR3 DNA: TGTGCCAGCAGCTTGGGCCCAGTCGAATATAATTCACCCCTCCACTTT; CDR3 protein: CASSLGPVEYNSPLHF
J gene: TRBJ2-1; V gene: TRBV5-1; clone size: .; D gene: TRBD2; CDR3 DNA: TGCGCCAGCAGCTTGCGGCCTAGCGGGGGGGCACATGAGCAGTTCTTC; CDR3 protein: CASSLRPSGGAHEQFF
J gene: TRBJ2-3; V gene: TRBV9; clone size: .; D gene: TRBD2; CDR3 DNA: TGTGCCAGCAGCCCACACCTCGGGACTAGCGTGGTTGATACGCAGTATTTT; CDR3 protein: CASSPHLGTSVVDTQYF
J gene: TRBJ1-5; V gene: TRBV30; clone size: few; D gene: TRBD1; CDR3 DNA: TGTGCCTGGAGTGGGGACAGCCATAGCAATCAGCCCCAGCATTTT; CDR3 protein: CAWSGDSHSNQPQHF
J gene: TRBJ1-5; V gene: TRBV6-2/TRBV6-3; clone size: .; D gene: .; CDR3 DNA: TGTGCCAGCAGCCGGGGCAACAGGAATCAGCCCCAGCATTTT; CDR3 protein: CASSRGNRNQPQHF
J gene: TRBJ1-4; V gene: TRBV11-2; clone size: once; D gene: TRBD1; CDR3 DNA: TGTGCCAGCAGCCTAGGGGGCGGGAATGAAAAACTGTTTTTT; CDR3 protein: CASSLGGGNEKLFF
J gene: TRBJ1-1; V gene: TRBV29-1; clone size: .; D gene: .; CDR3 DNA: TGCAGCGTTGAGGGGGTTTTAATGAACACTGAAGCTTTCTTT; CDR3 protein: CSVEGVLMNTEAFF
J gene: TRBJ2-3; V gene: TRBV3-1/TRBV3-2; clone size: .; D gene: TRBD2; CDR3 DNA: TGTGCCAGCAGCCATCACGGGACTAGCGGGGGGGCCGGGACAGATACGCAGTATTTT; CDR3 protein: CASSHHGTSGGAGTDTQYF
J gene: TRBJ1-6; V gene: TRBV7-9; clone size: .; D gene: .; CDR3 DNA: TGTGCCAGCAGCTTAGAGCCCCGGAATTCACCCCTCCACTTT; CDR3 protein: CASSLEPRNSPLHF
J gene: TRBJ2-7; V gene: TRBV19; clone size: .; D gene: TRBD2; CDR3 DNA: TGTGCCAGCCAAAGCGGGGGGGCAATACGCGAGCAGTACTTC; CDR3 protein: CASQSGGAIREQYF
J gene: TRBJ2-3; V gene: TRBV2; clone size: .; D gene: .; CDR3 DNA: TGTGCCAGCGGACTACTGAGCACAGATACGCAGTATTTT; CDR3 protein: CASGLLSTDTQYF
J gene: TRBJ2-7; V gene: TRBV4-1; clone size: .; D gene: .; CDR3 DNA: TGCGCCAGCAGCCAAGATTTTAGAGGGGAGCAGTACTTC; CDR3 protein: CASSQDFRGEQYF
J gene: TRBJ2-7; V gene: TRBV7-9; clone size: few; D gene: .; CDR3 DNA: TGTGCCAGCAGCTTAGTGGCAGTCTCCTACGAGCAGTACTTC; CDR3 protein: CASSLVAVSYEQYF
J gene: TRBJ1-1; V gene: TRBV6-5; clone size: once; D gene: .; CDR3 DNA: TGTGCCAGCAGAGCGGGGGGGGGCACTGAAGCTTTCTTT; CDR3 protein: CASRAGGGTEAFF
J gene: TRBJ1-1; V gene: TRBV5-4; clone size: .; D gene: .; CDR3 DNA: TGTGCCTTCACAGTGGCCACTGAAGCTTTCTTT; CDR3 protein: CAFTVATEAFF
J gene: TRBJ2-3; V gene: TRBV27; clone size: .; D gene: TRBD2; CDR3 DNA: TGTGCCAGCAGTCCGCCCGGACTAGCGGGTATCACAGATACGCAGTATTTT; CDR3 protein: CASSPPGLAGITDTQYF
J gene: TRBJ1-5; V gene: TRBV12-5; clone size: once; D gene: .; CDR3 DNA: TGTGCTAGTGGCCGGGCCATCAATCAGCCCCAGCATTTT; CDR3 protein: CASGRAINQPQHF
J gene: TRBJ2-7; V gene: TRBV7-2; clone size: .; D gene: .; CDR3 DNA: TGTGCCAGCAGCTTAGCAGGGTTGAGCGAGCAGTACTTC; CDR3 protein: CASSLAGLSEQYF
J gene: TRBJ2-1; V gene: TRBV6-5; clone size: .; D gene: TRBD1; CDR3 DNA: TGTGCCAGCAGTCGGACAGGGGGGGCCCCCAATGAGCAGTTCTTC; CDR3 protein: CASSRTGGAPNEQFF
J gene: TRBJ2-1; V gene: TRBV6-4; clone size: .; D gene: TRBD2; CDR3 DNA: TGTGCCAGCAGCGATACTAGCGGGGGGACGTACAATGAGCAGTTCTTC; CDR3 protein: CASSDTSGGTYNEQFF
J gene: TRBJ1-1; V gene: TRBV29-1; clone size: .; D gene: TRBD1; CDR3 DNA: TGCAGCGCTGACAGGGCGGTGAACACTGAAGCTTTCTTT; CDR3 protein: CSADRAVNTEAFF
J gene: TRBJ1-5; V gene: TRBV18; clone size: few; D gene: .; CDR3 DNA: TGTGCCAGCTCACCAAAGGCAGACAATCAGCCCCAGCATTTT; CDR3 protein: CASSPKADNQPQHF
J gene: TRBJ1-3; V gene: TRBV30; clone size: .; D gene: .; CDR3 DNA: TGTGCCTGGATCCCCGCGAACACCATATATTTT; CDR3 protein: CAWIPANTIYF
J gene: TRBJ1-6; V gene: TRBV19; clone size: .; D gene: TRBD1; CDR3 DNA: TGTGCCAGTAGTAACCCCGCGGGCTGGACAGGCAGCTATAATTCACCCCTCCACTTT; CDR3 protein: CASSNPAGWTGSYNSPLHF
J gene: TRBJ2-5; V gene: TRBV30; clone size: .; D gene: .; CDR3 DNA: TGTGCCTGGAGTGAAGCTAGGGAGACCCAGTACTTC; CDR3 protein: CAWSEARETQYF
J gene: TRBJ2-5; V gene: TRBV3-1/TRBV3-2; clone size: .; D gene: TRBD2; CDR3 DNA: TGTGCCAGCAGCCAATATTCTAGCGGGGAGGGAGAGACCCAGTACTTC; CDR3 protein: CASSQYSSGEGETQYF